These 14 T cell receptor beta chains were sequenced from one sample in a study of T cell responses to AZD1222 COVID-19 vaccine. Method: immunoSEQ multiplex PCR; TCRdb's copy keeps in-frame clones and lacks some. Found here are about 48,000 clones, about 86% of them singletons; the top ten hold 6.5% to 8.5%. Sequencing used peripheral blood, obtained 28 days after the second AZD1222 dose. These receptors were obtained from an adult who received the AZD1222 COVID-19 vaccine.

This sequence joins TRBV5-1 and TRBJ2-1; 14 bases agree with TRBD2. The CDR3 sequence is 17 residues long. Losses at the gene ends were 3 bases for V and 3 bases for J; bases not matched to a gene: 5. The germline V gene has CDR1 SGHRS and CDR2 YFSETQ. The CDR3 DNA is TGCGCCAGCAGCTCTATGGGGACTAGCGGGAGCTACAATGAGCAGTTCTTC. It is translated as CASSSMGTSGSYNEQFF.

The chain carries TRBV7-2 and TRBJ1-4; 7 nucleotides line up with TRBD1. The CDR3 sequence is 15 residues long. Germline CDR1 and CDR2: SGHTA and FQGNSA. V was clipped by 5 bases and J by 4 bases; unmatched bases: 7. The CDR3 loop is CASSDLGTVNEKLFF. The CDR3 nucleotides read TGTGCCAGCAGCGACCTTGGGACAGTTAATGAAAAACTGTTTTTT. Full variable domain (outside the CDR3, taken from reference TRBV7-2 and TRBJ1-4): GAGVSQSPSNKVTEKGKDVELRCDPISGHTALYWYRQSLGQGLEFLIYFQGNSAPDKSGLPSDRFSAERTGGSVSTLTIQRTQQEDSAVYLCASSDLGTVNEKLFFGSGTQLSVL.

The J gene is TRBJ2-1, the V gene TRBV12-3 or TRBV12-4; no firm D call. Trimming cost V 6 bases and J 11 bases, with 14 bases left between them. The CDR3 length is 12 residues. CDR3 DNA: TGTGCCAGCAGCTCCAATCCGTTAAAGCAGTTCTTC. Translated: CASSSNPLKQFF.

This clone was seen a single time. This CDR3 is CASSQYSGTTAYEQYF. The CDR3 coding sequence is TGCGCCAGCAGCCAATATAGCGGGACCACCGCCTACGAGCAGTACTTC. This rearrangement joins TRBV4-1 to TRBJ2-7; 8 nucleotides match TRBD2. Losses at the gene ends were 2 bases for V and 2 bases for J; bases not matched to a gene: 8. The CDR3 covers 16 residues. CDR1 is MGHRA, CDR2 YSYEKL, per germline.

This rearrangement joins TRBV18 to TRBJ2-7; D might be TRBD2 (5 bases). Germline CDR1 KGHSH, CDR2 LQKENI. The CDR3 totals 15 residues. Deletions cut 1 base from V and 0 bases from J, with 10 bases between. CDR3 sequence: CASSPRVRDSYEQYF. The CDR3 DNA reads TGTGCCAGCTCACCACGGGTGAGGGACTCCTACGAGCAGTACTTC.

DNA for the CDR3: TGTGCCAGCAGCTTGATCTTCCCGGGACTGGGGGTCTATGGCTACACCTTC. Translation gives CASSLIFPGLGVYGYTF. V usage is TRBV5-6 and J usage is TRBJ1-2; possible D gene TRBD1, 5 bases. This CDR3 comprises 17 residues. Trimming shortened V by 1 base and J by 4 bases, and 20 bases separated the two germline ends. Germline CDR1 reads SGHDT; CDR2 reads YYEEEE.

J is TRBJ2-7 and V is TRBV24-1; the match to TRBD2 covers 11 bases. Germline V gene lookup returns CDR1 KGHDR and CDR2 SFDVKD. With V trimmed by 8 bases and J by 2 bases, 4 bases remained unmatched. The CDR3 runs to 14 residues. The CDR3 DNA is TGTGCCACCACGGGACTAGCGGTAACCTACGAGCAGTACTTC. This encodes CATTGLAVTYEQYF.

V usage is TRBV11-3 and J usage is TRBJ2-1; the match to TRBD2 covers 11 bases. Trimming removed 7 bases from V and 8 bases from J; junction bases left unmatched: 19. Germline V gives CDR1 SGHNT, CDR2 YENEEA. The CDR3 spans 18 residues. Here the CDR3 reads CASTPGRVVAGGYDEQFF. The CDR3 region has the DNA TGTGCCAGCACCCCCGGGCGGGTGGTAGCGGGAGGGTACGATGAGCAGTTCTTC.

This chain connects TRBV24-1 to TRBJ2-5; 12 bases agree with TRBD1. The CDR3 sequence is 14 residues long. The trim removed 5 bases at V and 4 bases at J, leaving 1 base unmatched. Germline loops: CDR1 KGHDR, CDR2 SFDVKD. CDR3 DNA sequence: TGTGCCACCAGTGGGGACAGGGGGCGAGAGACCCAGTACTTC. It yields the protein CATSGDRGRETQYF.

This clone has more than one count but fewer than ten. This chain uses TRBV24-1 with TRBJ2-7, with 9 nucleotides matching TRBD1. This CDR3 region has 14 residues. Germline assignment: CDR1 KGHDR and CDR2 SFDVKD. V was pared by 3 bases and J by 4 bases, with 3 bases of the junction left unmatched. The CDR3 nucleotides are TGTGCCACCAGTGATGCGGACAGGGGTTACGAGCAGTACTTC. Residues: CATSDADRGYEQYF.

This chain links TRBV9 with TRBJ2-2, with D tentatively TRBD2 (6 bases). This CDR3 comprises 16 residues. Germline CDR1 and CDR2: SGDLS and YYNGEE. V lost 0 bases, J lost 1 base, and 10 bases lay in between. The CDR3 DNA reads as TGTGCCAGCAGCGTAGAGGTTAGCGGGAACACCGGGGAGCTGTTTTTT. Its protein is CASSVEVSGNTGELFF.

The CDR3 DNA sequence: TGCGCCAGCAGTGAACGCCGTGAGGGGGGTTACGAGCAGTACTTC. This translates into CASSERREGGYEQYF. The chain combines TRBV10-2 with TRBJ2-7; D may be TRBD1 or TRBD2 (6 bases each). CDR1 and CDR2 from the germline V gene are WSHSY and SAAADI. With 3 bases removed from V and 4 bases from J, the gap between germline ends came to 16 bases. This CDR3 has 15 amino acids.

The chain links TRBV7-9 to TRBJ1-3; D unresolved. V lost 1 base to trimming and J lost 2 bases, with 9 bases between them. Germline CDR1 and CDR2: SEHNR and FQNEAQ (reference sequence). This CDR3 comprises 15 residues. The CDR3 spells CASSLGGPPGNTIYF. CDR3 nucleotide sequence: TGTGCCAGCAGCTTAGGAGGACCTCCTGGAAACACCATATATTTT.

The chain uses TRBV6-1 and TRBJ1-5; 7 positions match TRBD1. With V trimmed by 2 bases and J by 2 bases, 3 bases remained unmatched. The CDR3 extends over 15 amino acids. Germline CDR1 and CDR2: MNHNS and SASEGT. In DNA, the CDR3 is TGTGCCAGCAGTGAAAATGACAGGGGCAATCAGCCCCAGCATTTT. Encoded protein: CASSENDRGNQPQHF.